What follows are 6 T cell receptor beta chains derived from one specimen sequenced in a study of T cell responses to AZD1222 COVID-19 vaccine. The method was immunoSEQ multiplex PCR; TCRdb's version includes in-frame clones alone and lacks a portion of them. The repertoire holds some 190,000 clones, less than 95% seen once, with over 1.5% in the top ten. Material: peripheral blood, obtained 28 days after the second dose of the MenACWY control vaccine. These receptors originate from an adult who received the MenACWY meningococcal vaccine as a control.

V is TRBV5-1 and J is TRBJ1-1; D perhaps matches TRBD1 (6 bases). Germline CDR1 SGHRS, CDR2 YFSETQ. Between the trimmed V and J ends, which lost 2 bases and 1 base, there was a span of 9 bases. The CDR3 sequence is 14 residues long. The CDR3 sequence: CASSFRTENTEAFF. The CDR3 DNA follows: TGCGCCAGCAGCTTCCGGACAGAGAACACTGAAGCTTTCTTT.

The chain carries TRBV24-1 and TRBJ1-1; D gene unclear. Trimming cost V 0 bases and J 1 base, with 2 bases left between them. CDR1 and CDR2 from the germline V gene are KGHDR and SFDVKD. The CDR3 loop spans 13 amino acids. The CDR3 DNA reads TGTGCCACCAGTGATTTGGGGAACACTGAAGCTTTCTTT. The encoded protein is CATSDLGNTEAFF.

This rearrangement joins TRBV18 to TRBJ1-1; D ambiguous. The V gene's germline CDR1 is KGHSH and CDR2 LQKENI. The CDR3 consists of 14 residues. V was trimmed by 6 bases and J by 0 bases, leaving 11 bases between them. In nucleotides, the CDR3 is TGTGCCAGCTCCATCGCGGTTTTGAACACTGAAGCTTTCTTT. Its translation is CASSIAVLNTEAFF.

This chain joins TRBV4-1 and TRBJ2-7, with TRBD1 identical over 10 bases. Germline V gene data show CDR1 as MGHRA and CDR2 as YSYEKL. This CDR3 is 17 amino acids long. The V segment lost 4 bases and the J segment 4 bases; nucleotides outside the gene matches: 13. As DNA, the CDR3 is TGCGCCAGCAGCCTACTACCGTCGGGGACAGGGGAATACGAGCAGTACTTC. Translating gives CASSLLPSGTGEYEQYF.

The V and J genes are TRBV2 and TRBJ1-6; D remains unclear. Trimming pared 8 bases from V and 7 bases from J, leaving 6 bases between. The CDR3 covers 11 residues. CDR1 SNHLY and CDR2 FYNNEI come from the germline V gene. The CDR3 protein is CASGVNSPLHF. The CDR3 DNA follows: TGTGCCAGCGGGGTGAATTCACCCCTCCACTTT.

The chain recombines TRBV27 with TRBJ2-1; TRBD2 aligns across 8 bases. From germline, CDR1 is MNHEY and CDR2 SMNVEV (reference sequence). Trimming cost V 8 bases and J 6 bases; bases outside gene matches: 9. The CDR3 has 14 residues. The CDR3 region is CASPCGRRGNEQFF. In DNA, the CDR3 is TGTGCCAGCCCCTGCGGGAGGAGGGGCAATGAGCAGTTCTTC.